A single sample gave rise to the 5 T cell receptor beta chains below, sequenced in a study of cytomegalovirus exposure and HLA in healthy donors. 13 Jbeta primers and 60 Vbeta primers were used for the PCR. Profiling relied on immunoSEQ multiplex PCR, and the TCRdb table lists in-frame clones only, not all of them. In the table there are fewer than 85,000 clones, 78% of which are singletons. Input material: PBMCs. The receptors shown here come from a male donor in good health and CMV-seropositive.

In nucleotides, the CDR3 is TGCGCCAGATCACTAGCGGGGGGGGAGGAGACCCAGTACTTC. This gives the protein CARSLAGGEETQYF. The rearrangement links TRBV10-2 to TRBJ2-5; TRBD2 agrees at 13 bases. Unmatched junction bases numbered 6, after V lost 9 bases and J lost 5 bases. Germline V gives CDR1 WSHSY, CDR2 SAAADI. This CDR3 comprises 14 residues.

The V gene is TRBV6-1, the J gene TRBJ2-5, with D maybe TRBD1 (6 bases). V was clipped by 5 bases and J by 5 bases, with 12 bases between them. This CDR3 is 13 amino acids long. Germline V gene lookup returns CDR1 MNHNS and CDR2 SASEGT. CDR3 bases: TGTGCCAGCAGTCAGGGGACGGTGGAGACCCAGTACTTC. Its translation is CASSQGTVETQYF.

The chain links TRBV28 to TRBJ1-5; 9 positions agree with TRBD1. From germline, CDR1 is MDHEN and CDR2 SYDVKM. V shed 8 bases, J shed 6 bases, and the junction held 17 bases outside the gene matches. The CDR3 has 17 residues. CDR3 sequence reads: CASLGTGSLRGGQPQHF. CDR3 nucleotide sequence: TGTGCCAGCCTAGGGACAGGGTCCCTTAGGGGGGGTCAGCCCCAGCATTTT.

As DNA, the CDR3 is TGTGCCAGCATGGGGCTAGCGAAGAGCTCCTACGAGCAGTACTTC. As protein: CASMGLAKSSYEQYF. The genes are TRBV2 and TRBJ2-7; possible D gene TRBD2, 6 bases. CDR1 SNHLY and CDR2 FYNNEI come from the germline V gene. The germline V and J ends were trimmed by 7 bases and 0 bases, with 16 bases remaining between them. The CDR3 is 15 residues long.

This chain joins TRBV28 and TRBJ2-3, with 13 bases lining up with TRBD2. Germline V gene lookup returns CDR1 MDHEN and CDR2 SYDVKM. The V segment lost 6 bases and the J segment 5 bases; nucleotides outside the gene matches: 11. The CDR3 runs to 17 residues. The CDR3 DNA reads TGTGCCAGCAGCCTCGGACTAGCGGGAGCTTTCGTAGATACGCAGTATTTT. Translation gives CASSLGLAGAFVDTQYF.